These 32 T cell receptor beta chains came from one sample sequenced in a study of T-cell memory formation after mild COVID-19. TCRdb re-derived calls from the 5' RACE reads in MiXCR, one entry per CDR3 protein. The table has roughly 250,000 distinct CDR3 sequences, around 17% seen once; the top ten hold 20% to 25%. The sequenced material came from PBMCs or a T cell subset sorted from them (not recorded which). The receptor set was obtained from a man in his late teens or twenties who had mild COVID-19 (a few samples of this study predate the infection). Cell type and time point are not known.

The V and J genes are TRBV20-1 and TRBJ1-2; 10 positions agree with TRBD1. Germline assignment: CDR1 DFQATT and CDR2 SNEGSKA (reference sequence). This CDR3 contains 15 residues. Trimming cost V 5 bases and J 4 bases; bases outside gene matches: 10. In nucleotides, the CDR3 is TGCAGTGCTCGTGGGACAGGGGTCAAAGGCTATGGCTACACCTTC. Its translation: CSARGTGVKGYGYTF.

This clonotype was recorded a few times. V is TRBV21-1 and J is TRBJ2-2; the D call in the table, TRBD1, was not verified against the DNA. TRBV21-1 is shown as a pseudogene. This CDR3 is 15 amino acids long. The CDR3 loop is CASSPGRGPPGELFF. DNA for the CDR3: TGTGCCAGCAGCCCCGGTCGCGGGCCCCCCGGGGAGCTGTTTTTT.

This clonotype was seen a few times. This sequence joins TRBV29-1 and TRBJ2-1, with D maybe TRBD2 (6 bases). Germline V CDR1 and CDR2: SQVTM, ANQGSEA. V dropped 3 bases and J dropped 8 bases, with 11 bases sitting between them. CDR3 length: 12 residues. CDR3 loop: CSVEERDYEQFF. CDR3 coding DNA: TGCAGCGTTGAGGAGAGGGACTATGAGCAGTTCTTC.

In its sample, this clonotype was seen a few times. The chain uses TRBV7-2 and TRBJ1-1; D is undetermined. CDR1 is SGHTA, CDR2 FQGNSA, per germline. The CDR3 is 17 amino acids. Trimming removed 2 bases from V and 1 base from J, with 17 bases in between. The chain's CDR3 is CASSLRRTPKENTEAFF. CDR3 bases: TGTGCCAGCAGCTTACGACGTACACCGAAAGAGAACACTGAAGCTTTCTTT.

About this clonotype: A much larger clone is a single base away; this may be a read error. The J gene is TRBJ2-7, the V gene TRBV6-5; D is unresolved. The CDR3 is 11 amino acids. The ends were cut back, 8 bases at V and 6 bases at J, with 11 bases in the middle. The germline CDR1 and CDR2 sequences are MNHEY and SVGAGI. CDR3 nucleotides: TGTGCCAGCGGTGTACCTGGCGAGCAGTACGTC. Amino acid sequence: CASGVPGEQYV.

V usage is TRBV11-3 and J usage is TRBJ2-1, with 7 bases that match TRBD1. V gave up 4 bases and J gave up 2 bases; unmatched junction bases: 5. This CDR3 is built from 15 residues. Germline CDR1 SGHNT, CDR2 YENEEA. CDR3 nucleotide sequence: TGTGCCAGCAGCTCAACAGGGGCCCCCTACAATGAGCAGTTCTTC. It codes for CASSSTGAPYNEQFF.

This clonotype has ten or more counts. CDR3 amino acids: CASSLGTGHYEQYF. The CDR3 DNA follows: TGCGCCAGCAGCCTCGGGACAGGGCACTACGAGCAGTACTTC. This chain uses TRBV5-1 with TRBJ2-7; 9 nucleotides align to TRBD1. J gave up 3 bases and V 4 bases, and 5 bases lay outside the gene matches. Germline CDR1 and CDR2: SGHRS and YFSETQ. The CDR3 length is 14 residues.

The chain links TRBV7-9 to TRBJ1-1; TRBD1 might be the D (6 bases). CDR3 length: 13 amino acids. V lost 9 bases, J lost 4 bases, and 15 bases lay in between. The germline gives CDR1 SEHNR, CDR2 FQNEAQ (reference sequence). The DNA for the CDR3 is TGTGCCAGTATCAAGGGGGAGGCCACTGAAGCTTTCTTT. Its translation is CASIKGEATEAFF.

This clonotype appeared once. CDR3 nucleotide sequence: TGTGCCAGCAGCTTATCAGGGGGCGATTACAATGAGCAGTTCTTC. It is translated as CASSLSGGDYNEQFF. This chain connects TRBV7-6 to TRBJ2-1; 8 nucleotides align to TRBD1. Germline V gene sequence: CDR1 SGHVS, CDR2 FNYEAQ. V trimming: 2 bases; J trimming: 4 bases; junction bases outside the gene matches: 4. This CDR3 has 15 amino acids. Full variable domain (remainder filled in from reference TRBV7-6 and TRBJ2-1): GAGVSQSPRYKVTKRGQDVALRCDPISGHVSLYWYRQALGQGPEFLTYFNYEAQQDKSGLPNDRFSAERPEGSISTLTIQRTEQRDSAMYRCASSLSGGDYNEQFFGPGTRLTVL.

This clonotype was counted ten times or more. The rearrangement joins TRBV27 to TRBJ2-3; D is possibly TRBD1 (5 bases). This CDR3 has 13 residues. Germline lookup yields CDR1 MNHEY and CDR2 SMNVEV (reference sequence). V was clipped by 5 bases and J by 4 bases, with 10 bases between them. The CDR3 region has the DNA TGTGCCAGCAGTCGGCAGGGTCCAGATACGCAGTATTTT. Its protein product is CASSRQGPDTQYF.

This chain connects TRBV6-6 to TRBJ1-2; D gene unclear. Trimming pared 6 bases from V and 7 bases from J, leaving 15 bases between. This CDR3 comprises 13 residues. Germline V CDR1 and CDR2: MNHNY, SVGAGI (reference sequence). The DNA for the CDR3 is TGTGCCAGCAGCCACCCCGAATACAGTGGCTACACCTTC. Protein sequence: CASSHPEYSGYTF.

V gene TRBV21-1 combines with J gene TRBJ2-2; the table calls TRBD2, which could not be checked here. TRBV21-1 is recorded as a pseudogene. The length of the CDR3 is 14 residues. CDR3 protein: CASSKEGYTGELFF. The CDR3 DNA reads TGTGCCAGCAGCAAGGAGGGATACACCGGGGAGCTGTTTTTT.

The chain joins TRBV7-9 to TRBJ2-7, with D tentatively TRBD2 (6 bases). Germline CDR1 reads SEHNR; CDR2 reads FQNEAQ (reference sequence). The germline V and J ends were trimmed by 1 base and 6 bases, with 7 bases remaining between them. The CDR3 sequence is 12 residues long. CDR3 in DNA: TGTGCCAGCAGCTTAGGGAGGGGCGAGCAGTACGTC. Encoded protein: CASSLGRGEQYV.

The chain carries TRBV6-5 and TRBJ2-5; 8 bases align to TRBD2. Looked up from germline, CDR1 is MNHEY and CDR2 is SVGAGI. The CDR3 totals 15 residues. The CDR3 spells CPGDYPGGAWETQYF. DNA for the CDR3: TGTCCCGGGGACTATCCGGGAGGGGCATGGGAGACCCAGTACTTC.

CDR3 residues: CASSLLLGRGHTGELFF. The CDR3 nucleotides read TGTGCCAGCAGTTTGTTGTTAGGCAGGGGGCATACCGGGGAGCTGTTTTTT. The V and J genes are TRBV27 and TRBJ2-2, with TRBD1 matching 8 bases. The junction had 11 bases not matched to a gene; V was cut back by 3 bases and J by 5 bases. The germline CDR1 and CDR2 sequences are MNHEY and SMNVEV (reference sequence). The CDR3 covers 17 residues.

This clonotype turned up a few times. The CDR3 region is CASSQVGLGRMNYGYTF. The CDR3 nucleotides read TGCGCCAGCAGCCAAGTAGGCTTGGGACGGATGAACTATGGCTACACCTTC. This sequence joins TRBV4-1 and TRBJ1-2, with D maybe TRBD1 (5 bases). The CDR3 is 17 residues long. V was cut by 1 base and J by 2 bases, with 17 bases left in between. Germline CDR1 reads MGHRA; CDR2 reads YSYEKL.

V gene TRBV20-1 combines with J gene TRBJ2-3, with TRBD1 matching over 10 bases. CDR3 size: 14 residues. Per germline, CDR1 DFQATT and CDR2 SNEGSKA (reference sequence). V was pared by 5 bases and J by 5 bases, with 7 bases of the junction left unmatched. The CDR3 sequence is CSASGTGVGDTQYF. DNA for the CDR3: TGCAGTGCTTCCGGGACAGGGGTTGGAGATACGCAGTATTTT.

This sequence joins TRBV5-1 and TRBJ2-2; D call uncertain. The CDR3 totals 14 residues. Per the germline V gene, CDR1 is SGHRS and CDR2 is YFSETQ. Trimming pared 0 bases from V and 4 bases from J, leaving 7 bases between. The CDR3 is CASSLDRVTGELFF. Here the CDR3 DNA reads TGCGCCAGCAGCTTGGATCGTGTCACCGGGGAGCTGTTTTTT.

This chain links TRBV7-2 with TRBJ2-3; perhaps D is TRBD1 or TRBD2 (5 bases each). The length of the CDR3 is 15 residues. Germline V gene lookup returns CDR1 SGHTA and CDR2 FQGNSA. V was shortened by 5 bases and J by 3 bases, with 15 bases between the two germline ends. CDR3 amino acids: CASSDGTSATDTQYF. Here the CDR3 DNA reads TGTGCCAGCAGCGATGGGACCTCAGCTACAGATACGCAGTATTTT.

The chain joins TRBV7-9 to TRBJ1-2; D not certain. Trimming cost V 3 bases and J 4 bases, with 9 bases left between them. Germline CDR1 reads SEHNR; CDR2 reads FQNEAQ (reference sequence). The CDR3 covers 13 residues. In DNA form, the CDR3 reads TGTGCCAGCAGCTTGGAACGTCGCTATGGCTACACCTTC. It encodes CASSLERRYGYTF.

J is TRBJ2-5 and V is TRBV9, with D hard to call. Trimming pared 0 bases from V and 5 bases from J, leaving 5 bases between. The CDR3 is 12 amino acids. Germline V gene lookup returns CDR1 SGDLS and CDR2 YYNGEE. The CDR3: CASSVDSETQYF. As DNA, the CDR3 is TGTGCCAGCAGCGTAGATTCTGAGACCCAGTACTTC. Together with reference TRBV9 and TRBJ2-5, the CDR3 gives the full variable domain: DSGVTQTPKHLITATGQRVTLRCSPRSGDLSVYWYQQSLDQGLQFLIQYYNGEERAKGNILERFSAQQFPDLHSELNLSSLELGDSALYFCASSVDSETQYFGPGTRLLVL.

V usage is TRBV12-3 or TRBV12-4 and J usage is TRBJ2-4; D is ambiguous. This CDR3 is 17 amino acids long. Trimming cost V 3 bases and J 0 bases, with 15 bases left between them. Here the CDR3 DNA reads TGTGCCAGCAGTTTCGTAGCTGGTGGTTTAGCCAAAAACATTCAGTACTTC. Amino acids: CASSFVAGGLAKNIQYF.

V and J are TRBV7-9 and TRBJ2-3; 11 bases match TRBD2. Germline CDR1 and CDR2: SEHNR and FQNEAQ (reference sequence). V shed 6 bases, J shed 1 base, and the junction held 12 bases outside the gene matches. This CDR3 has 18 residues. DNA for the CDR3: TGTGCCAGCAGACCTACCCTTCAACTAGCGGGGGGCACAGATACGCAGTATTTT. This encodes CASRPTLQLAGGTDTQYF.

This CDR3 reads CASSYFAREAGELFF. In nucleotides, the CDR3 is TGTGCCAGCAGTTACTTCGCCAGGGAGGCCGGGGAGCTGTTTTTT. This chain joins TRBV6-5 and TRBJ2-2; TRBD2 is a possible D gene (6 bases). Trimming shortened V by 1 base and J by 6 bases, and 12 bases separated the two germline ends. Germline CDR1 is MNHEY and CDR2 is SVGAGI. The length of the CDR3 is 15 residues.

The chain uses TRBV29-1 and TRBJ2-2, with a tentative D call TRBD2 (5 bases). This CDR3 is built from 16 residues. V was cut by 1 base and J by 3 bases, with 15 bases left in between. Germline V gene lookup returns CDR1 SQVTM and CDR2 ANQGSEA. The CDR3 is CSVEVDGGLYTGELFF. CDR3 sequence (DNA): TGCAGCGTTGAAGTGGATGGCGGGCTCTACACCGGGGAGCTGTTTTTT.

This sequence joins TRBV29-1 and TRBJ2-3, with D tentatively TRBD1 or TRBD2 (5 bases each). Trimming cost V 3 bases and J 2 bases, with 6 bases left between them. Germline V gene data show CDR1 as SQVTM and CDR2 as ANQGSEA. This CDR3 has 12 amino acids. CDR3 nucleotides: TGCAGCGTTGAGGGGGACACAGATACGCAGTATTTT. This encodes CSVEGDTDTQYF.

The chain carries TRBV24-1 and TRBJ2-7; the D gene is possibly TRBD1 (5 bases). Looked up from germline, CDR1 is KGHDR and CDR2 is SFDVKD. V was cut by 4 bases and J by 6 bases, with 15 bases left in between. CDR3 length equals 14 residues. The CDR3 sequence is CATSEGHTVREQYF. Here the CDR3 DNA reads TGTGCCACCAGTGAGGGGCACACTGTACGCGAGCAGTACTTC.

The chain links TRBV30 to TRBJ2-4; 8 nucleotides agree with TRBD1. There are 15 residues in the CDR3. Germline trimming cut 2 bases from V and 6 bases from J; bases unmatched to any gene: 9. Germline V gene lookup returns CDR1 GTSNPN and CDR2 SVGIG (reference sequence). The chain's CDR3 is CAWSIDRGAGNIQYF. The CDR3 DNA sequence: TGTGCCTGGAGTATAGACAGGGGCGCCGGAAACATTCAGTACTTC.

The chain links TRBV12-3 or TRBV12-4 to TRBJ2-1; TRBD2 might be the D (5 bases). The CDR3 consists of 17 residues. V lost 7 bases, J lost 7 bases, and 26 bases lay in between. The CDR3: CASTHFGDPVRRNEQFF. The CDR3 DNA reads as TGTGCCAGCACCCACTTTGGGGATCCGGTAAGGAGGAATGAGCAGTTCTTC.

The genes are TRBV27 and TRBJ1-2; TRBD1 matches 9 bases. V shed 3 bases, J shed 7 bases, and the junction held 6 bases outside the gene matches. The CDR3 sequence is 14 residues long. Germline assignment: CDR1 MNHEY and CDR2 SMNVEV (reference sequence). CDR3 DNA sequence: TGTGCCAGCAGTTTTGGGGACAGGGTCAGTGGCTACACCTTC. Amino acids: CASSFGDRVSGYTF.

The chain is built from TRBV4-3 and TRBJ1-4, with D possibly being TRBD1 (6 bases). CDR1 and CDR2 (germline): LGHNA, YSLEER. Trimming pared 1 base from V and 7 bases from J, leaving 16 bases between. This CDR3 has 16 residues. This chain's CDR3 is CASSQALGHGLEKLFF. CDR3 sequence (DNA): TGCGCCAGCAGCCAAGCTCTGGGACATGGTCTTGAAAAACTGTTTTTT.

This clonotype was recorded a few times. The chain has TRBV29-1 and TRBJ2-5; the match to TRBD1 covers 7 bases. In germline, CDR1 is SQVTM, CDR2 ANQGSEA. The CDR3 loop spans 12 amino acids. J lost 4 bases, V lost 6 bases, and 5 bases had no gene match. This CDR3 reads CSVGDRVETQYF. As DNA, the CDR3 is TGCAGCGTGGGTGACAGGGTAGAGACCCAGTACTTC.